Below, 9 T cell receptor beta chains from the same sample are listed, as sequenced in a study of T cell responses to AZD1222 COVID-19 vaccine. Data came from immunoSEQ multiplex PCR; TCRdb stores just in-frame clones and leaves some out. Of about 140,000 clones in the sample, about 90% were seen once. Sequencing was performed on peripheral blood, taken on day 0 of AZD1222 vaccination. The source is an adult in good health.

This clone appeared once. The genes are TRBV6-2 or TRBV6-3 and TRBJ2-3; TRBD2 agrees at 11 bases. The V segment lost 2 bases and the J segment 0 bases; nucleotides outside the gene matches: 13. The CDR3 is made up of 20 amino acids. From germline, CDR1 is MNHEY and CDR2 SVGEGT. Here the CDR3 DNA reads TGTGCCAGCAGTTACGAGGGTAGCGGGAGGGCCGATTTGAGCACAGATACGCAGTATTTT. The encoded protein is CASSYEGSGRADLSTDTQYF.

This chain connects TRBV5-4 to TRBJ2-5; weak D call: TRBD1 (5 bases). The CDR3 is made up of 16 amino acids. From germline, CDR1 is SGHNT and CDR2 YYREEE (reference sequence). V was shortened by 7 bases and J by 2 bases, with 21 bases between the two germline ends. The CDR3 DNA reads as TGTGCCAGCGGCCAGGGCCACATGACAGAACAAGAGACCCAGTACTTC. Translating it yields CASGQGHMTEQETQYF. Complete variable domain (other parts from reference TRBV5-4 and TRBJ2-5): ETGVTQSPTHLIKTRGQQVTLRCSSQSGHNTVSWYQQALGQGPQFIFQYYREEENGRGNFPPRFSGLQFPNYSSELNVNALELDDSALYLCASGQGHMTEQETQYFGPGTRLLVL.

The chain is built from TRBV7-2 and TRBJ2-3; 8 bases are shared with TRBD2. Unmatched junction bases numbered 6, after V lost 2 bases and J lost 2 bases. The CDR3 is 16 residues long. From germline, CDR1 is SGHTA and CDR2 FQGNSA. As DNA, the CDR3 is TGTGCCAGCAGCTTACTAGACGGGAGGGACACAGATACGCAGTATTTT. Protein product: CASSLLDGRDTDTQYF.

V and J are TRBV12-3 or TRBV12-4 and TRBJ1-2; no reliable D call. V lost 3 bases to trimming and J lost 8 bases, with 13 bases between them. The CDR3 runs 13 residues. As DNA, the CDR3 is TGTGCCAGCAGTTTGGTGCGAATGATAGGCTACACCTTC. Its translation is CASSLVRMIGYTF.

V is TRBV5-1 and J is TRBJ2-1; D is unclear. The CDR3 has 14 amino acids. Trimming removed 5 bases from V and 7 bases from J, with 16 bases in between. Germline V CDR1 and CDR2: SGHRS, YFSETQ. The CDR3 DNA reads as TGCGCCAGCAGGGAGACAATCCTGGGAAATGAGCAGTTCTTC. Its protein is CASRETILGNEQFF.

The chain has TRBV7-8 and TRBJ1-1, with D uncertain. Trimming left V 5 bases short and J 1 base short, with 5 bases between. Germline V gene lookup returns CDR1 SGHVS and CDR2 FQNEAQ. This CDR3 has 12 residues. The CDR3 nucleotides read TGTGCCAGCAGCCGACAGAACACTGAAGCTTTCTTT. Translated: CASSRQNTEAFF.

The chain has TRBV7-2 and TRBJ2-5, with no clear D. This CDR3 comprises 18 residues. Trimming removed 8 bases from V and 4 bases from J, with 29 bases in between. Looked up from germline, CDR1 is SGHTA and CDR2 is FQGNSA. Here the CDR3 reads CASGIPRTESDGRETQYF. CDR3 DNA: TGTGCCAGCGGAATACCCCGGACCGAGAGCGACGGCAGAGAGACCCAGTACTTC. Full variable domain (outside the CDR3, taken from reference TRBV7-2 and TRBJ2-5): GAGVSQSPSNKVTEKGKDVELRCDPISGHTALYWYRQSLGQGLEFLIYFQGNSAPDKSGLPSDRFSAERTGGSVSTLTIQRTQQEDSAVYLCASGIPRTESDGRETQYFGPGTRLLVL.

This chain uses TRBV6-6 with TRBJ1-2, with no clear D. This CDR3 has 14 amino acids. V lost 4 bases and J lost 4, with 13 bases in between. Germline CDR1 and CDR2: MNHNY and SVGAGI (reference sequence). The CDR3 reads CASSFMTERYGYTF. The CDR3, as DNA: TGTGCCAGCAGTTTTATGACTGAACGCTATGGCTACACCTTC.

V and J are TRBV15 and TRBJ2-2; TRBD1 or TRBD2 may be the D gene (6 bases each). The germline gives CDR1 LNHNV, CDR2 YYDKDF (reference sequence). V lost 3 bases and J lost 2, with 13 bases in between. The length of the CDR3 is 16 residues. CDR3 loop: CATSRGGDPNTGELFF. For the CDR3, the DNA is TGTGCCACCAGCAGGGGGGGCGACCCAAACACCGGGGAGCTGTTTTTT.